What follows describes a single T cell receptor (beta chain). The specificity of this receptor is unknown. No base qualities exist here, and no much larger clone lies one base off it. The study profiled bulk TCR beta-chain repertoires in matched peripheral blood, tumor and adjacent normal breast tissue taken from approximately 15 patients with early-stage breast cancer. Before surgery, about 5-11 mL of whole blood was collected into EDTA tubes and then processed within 2 hours. Ficoll-Paque centrifugation in SepMate-50 tubes was used to isolate peripheral blood mononuclear cells. PBMCs were cryopreserved in aliquots of about 2 to 4.5 million cells in roughly 90% FBS with around 10% DMSO and kept in liquid nitrogen. The Qiagen AllPrep DNA/RNA Mini kit was used for genomic DNA extraction. The record originates from a study of early stage breast cancer tumors (dated by TCRdb to about 2017). Describing the broader study: Of the roughly 15 invasive breast tumors, roughly eleven were found to be estrogen receptor-positive, progesterone receptor-positive and HER2-negative. About 70% of the 12 ER+/PR+/HER2- tumors were invasive ductal carcinomas, while the other four were invasive lobular carcinomas. On average, each sample had 9 to 10-fold read coverage. Across all samples, approximately 2,500,000 templates representing 1,097,674 unique clonotypes were detected.

What the work shows at the level of the full study, not this receptor alone: Repertoires from blood resembled normal breast more closely than tumor, and using blood as a reference for each tissue separated tumor from normal in about 90% of the 16 patients. Sequencing bulk genomic DNA from unsorted cells could not capture chain pairing or functional markers like CD4, CD8 and FOXP3. Approximately 2.5-fold higher T cell density and higher clonality were observed in tumors than in adjacent normal breast tissue. Because the cohort was small, a breakdown by tumor subtype could not be done. Enriched TCRB sequences shared across patients were mostly commonly generated sequences, unlikely to play an important role in the tumor microenvironment.

Based on the germline V gene, the CDR1 and CDR2 sequences are SQVTM and ANQGSEA. V is reduced by 3 bases and J by 6 bases, leaving a spacing of 15 bases between them. The CDR3 numbers 14 residues from cysteine through phenylalanine. CDR3 DNA is the only sequence kept; it has 42 bases, read in frame from the first base. Two independent genomic DNA replicates were amplified for each sample, with approximately 0.5 ug used for blood and around 1.5 ug for tumor or normal breast. Following the manufacturer's instructions, the ImmunoSeq Intro kit was used to carry out TCRB sequencing on genomic DNA. The multiplex PCR ran for 30 to 40 cycles using proprietary primers and spike-in control sequences for absolute quantification. Single-end 150-bp reads were used to sequence an 87-bp fragment spanning the CDR3 plus the flanking V and J genes. Each lane of an Illumina MiSeq using version 3.0 chemistry carried seven multiplexed samples, with two replicates per sample. The study's processing was this. The vendor's proprietary pipeline processed the raw data and merged both replicates into a single result for each sample. Clonotypes were defined as productive rearrangements sharing the V-gene family, CDR3 amino acid sequence and J-gene segment. To compute clonality, the normalized Shannon entropy (Pielou evenness) of TCRB abundances was subtracted from 1. To estimate T cell density, the total number of templates was divided by the number of input cells, which was inferred from the amount of DNA input. Recon, run with its default parameters, was used to estimate overall repertoire diversity and clonality. A clonotype was considered tumor-enriched if its abundance in tumor exceeded 0.1% and was at least 32-fold higher than its abundance in normal breast. TCRdb stores this immuneACCESS table with in-frame sequences only. Part of the clones is absent; in the studies checked, under half of the shortfall reflects unresolved V genes, and no reason is known for the rest. V, J and clone size are taken as reported in that table, and D and trimming were inferred from the DNA itself. Across this sample there are under 45,000 clones, with about two thirds seen only once. The top ten clones comprise around 7.2% of the sample.

The rearranged segments are TRBV29-1 and TRBJ2-1, with no confidently assigned D gene. Sequenced sample: blood. This clonotype was sampled from a person aged 45-65 years with breast cancer. The DNA reads as follows: TGCAGCGTTGACGGTCTCCTTTCGGGCAATGAGCAGTTCTTC. Translated, it gives CSVDGLLSGNEQFF.